Below are 30 T cell receptor beta chains sequenced from a single sample in a study of CD8 T cells in Susac syndrome. When the RNA was reverse transcribed, random hexamers were used with an input of roughly 0.5 to 1 ug. TCRdb re-called the immunoSEQ multiplex PCR reads with MiXCR, one entry per CDR3 protein. Among approximately 76,000 distinct CDR3 sequences listed, roughly 94% were seen once. Sequencing was carried out using CD8+ T cells from PBMCs. The receptors here all came from a human donor with multiple sclerosis.

The J gene is TRBJ2-7, the V gene TRBV5-1; 8 nucleotides match TRBD1. The V gene's germline CDR1 is SGHRS and CDR2 YFSETQ. The CDR3 has 16 residues. Trimming removed 3 bases from V and 3 bases from J; junction bases left unmatched: 11. Here the CDR3 reads CASSWNGGQALYEQYF. The DNA of the CDR3 is TGCGCCAGCAGCTGGAACGGGGGACAGGCTCTCTACGAGCAGTACTTC.

This clonotype was observed once. The chain carries TRBV20-1 and TRBJ1-2; 7 nucleotides agree with TRBD1. CDR1 and CDR2 (germline): DFQATT, SNEGSKA (reference sequence). This CDR3 is 16 amino acids long. J lost 5 bases, V lost 3 bases, and 15 bases had no gene match. Here the CDR3 reads CSARGRQGGPLYGYTF. In DNA form, the CDR3 reads TGCAGTGCTAGGGGACGGCAGGGGGGACCGCTTTATGGCTACACCTTC.

The rearrangement joins TRBV6-6 to TRBJ2-3, with 7 bases matching TRBD2. Unmatched junction bases numbered 8, after V lost 5 bases and J lost 6 bases. Germline loops: CDR1 MNHNY, CDR2 SVGAGI (reference sequence). This CDR3 is built from 14 residues. The CDR3 bases are TGTGCCAGCAGTATTGAGGCCGGGAGGGATACGCAGTATTTT. Its protein product is CASSIEAGRDTQYF.

CDR3 sequence: CASSLSASPTYEQYF. CDR3 DNA sequence: TGTGCCAGCAGTTTATCAGCCTCTCCCACCTACGAGCAGTACTTC. The genes are TRBV27 and TRBJ2-7; no reliable D call. Looked up from germline, CDR1 is MNHEY and CDR2 is SMNVEV (reference sequence). The CDR3 extends over 15 amino acids. V lost 0 bases, J lost 2 bases, and 11 bases lay in between.

This chain uses TRBV12-3 or TRBV12-4 with TRBJ1-1, with no clear D. Trimming left V 6 bases short and J 10 bases short, with 9 bases between. The CDR3 is 10 residues long. The CDR3 region is CASRPGLAFF. CDR3 nucleotides: TGTGCCAGCAGGCCGGGTCTAGCTTTCTTT.

The chain recombines TRBV14 with TRBJ2-1; possible D gene TRBD2, 6 bases. Trimming took off 4 bases at V and 0 bases at J, with 13 bases between the two ends. Germline CDR1 reads SGHDN; CDR2 reads FVKESK. The CDR3 length is 16 residues. This CDR3 reads CASSPLREDSYNEQFF. Written as DNA, the CDR3 is TGTGCCAGCAGCCCCTTGAGGGAGGACTCCTACAATGAGCAGTTCTTC.

This clonotype is a singleton in its sample. The CDR3 region has the DNA TGTGCCAGCAGCCCGCGGGGGAGTAACTTCCAAGAGACCCAGTACTTC. Protein sequence: CASSPRGSNFQETQYF. The J gene is TRBJ2-5, the V gene TRBV14; 7 nucleotides line up with TRBD2. This CDR3 region has 16 residues. The trim removed 4 bases at V and 1 base at J, leaving 9 bases unmatched. From germline, CDR1 is SGHDN and CDR2 FVKESK.

J is TRBJ2-6 and V is TRBV10-3; 7 bases fit TRBD1. The length of the CDR3 is 14 residues. V was pared by 10 bases and J by 0 bases, with 3 bases of the junction left unmatched. Germline V CDR1 and CDR2: ENHRY, SYGVKD. The DNA of the CDR3 is TGTGCCACCGACAGGGACTCTGGGGCCAACGTCCTGACTTTC. It translates to CATDRDSGANVLTF.

This chain joins TRBV29-1 and TRBJ2-7, with 7 bases aligning to TRBD1. V dropped 6 bases and J dropped 3; count of bases not matched to a gene: 8. CDR1 and CDR2 (germline): SQVTM, ANQGSEA. This CDR3 has 13 residues. CDR3 amino acids: CSVRDSSYYEQYF. CDR3 nucleotide sequence: TGCAGCGTCCGGGACAGTTCGTACTACGAGCAGTACTTC.

This clonotype was seen a few times. The V call is TRBV27, the J call TRBJ2-7; 13 bases map to TRBD2. Germline V gene lookup returns CDR1 MNHEY and CDR2 SMNVEV (reference sequence). V shed 5 bases and J 3 bases; nucleotides not matched to a gene: 4. There are 15 residues in the CDR3. The CDR3, as DNA: TGTGCCAGCAGTCAGGGGACTAGCGGGAACTACGAGCAGTACTTC. Encoded protein: CASSQGTSGNYEQYF.

The sample holds one count of this clonotype. The V call is TRBV6-1, the J call TRBJ2-5; a possible D gene is TRBD2 (7 bases). Deletions cut 6 bases from V and 5 bases from J, with 19 bases between. Germline lookup yields CDR1 MNHNS and CDR2 SASEGT. The CDR3 is 15 residues long. CDR3: CASSGWEGGHETQYF. The CDR3, as DNA: TGTGCCAGCAGCGGCTGGGAGGGGGGCCACGAGACCCAGTACTTC.

The genes are TRBV5-1 and TRBJ2-1, with D perhaps matching TRBD2 (5 bases). Trimming pared 0 bases from V and 3 bases from J, leaving 13 bases between. Germline CDR1 SGHRS, CDR2 YFSETQ. This CDR3 comprises 16 residues. The chain's CDR3 is CASSLVGWEFYNEQFF. In nucleotides, the CDR3 is TGCGCCAGCAGCTTGGTGGGGTGGGAGTTCTACAATGAGCAGTTCTTC.

The CDR3 bases are TGTGCCAGCAGTAGGGACAGGGGGCCAGATACGCAGTATTTT. Protein: CASSRDRGPDTQYF. The J gene is TRBJ2-3, the V gene TRBV27; 12 positions match TRBD1. Germline V gene lookup returns CDR1 MNHEY and CDR2 SMNVEV (reference sequence). The length of the CDR3 is 14 residues. V lost 5 bases, J lost 4 bases, and 1 base stayed unmatched.

The chain employs TRBV2 and TRBJ1-1; D is possibly TRBD1 (5 bases). Trimming cost V 1 base and J 5 bases, with 17 bases left between them. The germline V gene has CDR1 SNHLY and CDR2 FYNNEI. The CDR3 is made up of 16 amino acids. The CDR3 bases are TGTGCCAGCAGTGAAGGGGGGGGAGGGGTGAGGACTGAAGCTTTCTTT. Residues: CASSEGGGGVRTEAFF.

The chain has TRBV27 and TRBJ1-2; D gene unclear. In germline, CDR1 is MNHEY, CDR2 SMNVEV (reference sequence). V gave up 6 bases and J gave up 0 bases, with 14 bases separating them. The CDR3 runs to 15 residues. DNA for the CDR3: TGTGCCAGCAGCCCCCACAGCTACCCTAACTATGGCTACACCTTC. Translation gives CASSPHSYPNYGYTF.

The rearrangement joins TRBV27 to TRBJ1-1; no clear D gene. V dropped 8 bases and J dropped 1 base, with 8 bases sitting between them. The germline V gene encodes CDR1 MNHEY and CDR2 SMNVEV (reference sequence). This CDR3 contains 12 residues. Written as DNA, the CDR3 is TGTGCCAGCGGCGGAAGGAACACTGAAGCTTTCTTT. As protein: CASGGRNTEAFF.

The J gene is TRBJ2-7, the V gene TRBV7-9; 7 positions match TRBD1. Germline CDR1 reads SEHNR; CDR2 reads FQNEAQ (reference sequence). This CDR3 has 15 residues. J lost 6 bases, V lost 3 bases, and 11 bases had no gene match. Here the CDR3 DNA reads TGTGCCAGCAGCTTCTTAGGTGACAGGGACGGCGAGCAGTACTTC. Translating gives CASSFLGDRDGEQYF.

This rearrangement joins TRBV10-1 to TRBJ2-7; D is ambiguous. Germline CDR1 is WNHNN and CDR2 is SYGVQD (reference sequence). The CDR3 runs to 12 residues. Trimming pared 3 bases from V and 5 bases from J, leaving 8 bases between. As DNA, the CDR3 is TGCGCCAGCAGTGATATCCGGGACGAGCAGTACTTC. Translated: CASSDIRDEQYF.

The J gene is TRBJ1-1, the V gene TRBV29-1; D ambiguous. Germline loops: CDR1 SQVTM, CDR2 ANQGSEA. Trimming removed 4 bases at V and 1 base at J, with 4 bases between. The CDR3 length is 11 residues. Written as DNA, the CDR3 is TGCAGCGTTGTACGGAACACTGAAGCTTTCTTT. It encodes CSVVRNTEAFF.

The V and J genes are TRBV3-1 and TRBJ2-7; D not certain. Trimming took off 7 bases at V and 6 bases at J, with 19 bases between the two ends. Per germline, CDR1 LGHDT and CDR2 YNNKEL (reference sequence). The CDR3 is 14 residues long. CDR3 coding DNA: TGTGCCAGCACCTTAACTGAGGCACAAAGCGAGCAGTACTTC. This translates into CASTLTEAQSEQYF.

The chain combines TRBV20-1 with TRBJ1-2; D gene ambiguous. The V gene's germline CDR1 is DFQATT and CDR2 SNEGSKA (reference sequence). The CDR3 totals 14 residues. Trimming pared 0 bases from V and 2 bases from J, leaving 10 bases between. The CDR3 DNA is TGCAGTGCTAGAGAGACGGATACGAACTATGGCTACACCTTC. Its translation is CSARETDTNYGYTF.

CDR3 DNA sequence: TGTGCCAGCTCACCCCGGGACAGCCCTTACTATGGCTACACCTTC. Translated, it gives CASSPRDSPYYGYTF. V is TRBV18 and J is TRBJ1-2; 7 bases are shared with TRBD1. The germline CDR1 and CDR2 sequences are KGHSH and LQKENI. This CDR3 is built from 15 residues. J gave up 3 bases and V 3 bases, and 7 bases lay outside the gene matches. Using reference TRBV18 and TRBJ1-2 for the parts outside the CDR3, the full variable domain is NAGVMQNPRHLVRRRGQEARLRCSPMKGHSHVYWYRQLPEEGLKFMVYLQKENIIDESGMPKERFSAEFPKEGPSILRIQQVVRGDSAAYFCASSPRDSPYYGYTFGSGTRLTVV.

This chain joins TRBV7-3 and TRBJ2-1; tentative D call: TRBD1 (8 bases). Trimming took off 4 bases at V and 7 bases at J, with 17 bases between the two ends. The germline V gene has CDR1 SGHTA and CDR2 FQGTGA. CDR3 length: 15 residues. CDR3 DNA sequence: TGTGCCAGCAGCTCACAGGGGGGGCCCAGGAATGAGCAGTTCTTC. Translated, it gives CASSSQGGPRNEQFF.

The V and J genes are TRBV29-1 and TRBJ1-1; D call uncertain. The germline V and J ends were trimmed by 5 bases and 0 bases, with 10 bases remaining between them. The germline CDR1 and CDR2 sequences are SQVTM and ANQGSEA. This CDR3 is built from 13 residues. The CDR3 DNA reads TGCAGCGTTCAACCCGGATTGAACACTGAAGCTTTCTTT. Its protein is CSVQPGLNTEAFF.

V gene TRBV27 combines with J gene TRBJ2-3, with 9 bases aligning to TRBD1. V lost 8 bases to trimming and J lost 5 bases; unmatched junction nucleotides: 8. Germline V gene lookup returns CDR1 MNHEY and CDR2 SMNVEV (reference sequence). The CDR3 loop spans 14 amino acids. The CDR3 loop reads CASEDRGFGDTQYF. CDR3 bases: TGTGCCAGCGAGGACAGGGGATTTGGAGATACGCAGTATTTT.

The chain uses TRBV16 and TRBJ2-7; either TRBD1 or TRBD2 may fit D (5 bases each). The CDR3 is 13 amino acids. The ends were cut back, 4 bases at V and 4 bases at J, with 11 bases in the middle. The V gene's germline CDR1 is KGHSY and CDR2 FQNENV. The CDR3 sequence: CASSLRGQYEQYF. The CDR3 DNA is TGTGCCAGCAGCCTTCGGGGCCAGTACGAGCAGTACTTC.

V is TRBV9 and J is TRBJ2-6; possibly TRBD1 or TRBD2 for D (6 bases each). Trimming took off 4 bases at V and 1 base at J, with 15 bases between the two ends. CDR1 and CDR2 from the germline V gene are SGDLS and YYNGEE. This CDR3 is 17 amino acids long. CDR3 in amino acids: CASSPGALRSGANVLTF. The CDR3, as DNA: TGTGCCAGCAGCCCGGGGGCTCTGCGGTCTGGGGCCAACGTCCTGACTTTC.

The count of this clonotype is one. This chain uses TRBV6-5 with TRBJ2-1, with D possibly being TRBD1 (5 bases). CDR1 is MNHEY, CDR2 SVGAGI, per germline. Trimming left V 6 bases short and J 7 bases short, with 10 bases between. The CDR3 length is 12 residues. The CDR3 sequence: CASSTGRNEQFF. The CDR3 coding sequence is TGTGCCAGCAGCACAGGACGGAATGAGCAGTTCTTC.

V usage is TRBV13 and J usage is TRBJ2-7, with TRBD1 identical over 7 bases. CDR3 length: 15 residues. The V gene's germline CDR1 is PRHDT and CDR2 FYEKMQ (reference sequence). V lost 0 bases and J lost 4; bases outside the gene matches: 6. CDR3 residues: CASSLGRGLAYEQYF. CDR3 DNA: TGTGCCAGCAGCTTAGGAAGGGGGCTTGCTTACGAGCAGTACTTC.

The J gene is TRBJ2-7, the V gene TRBV23-1; 10 nucleotides agree with TRBD2. TRBV23-1 is an open reading frame whose function is uncertain. J gave up 7 bases and V 7 bases, and 13 bases lay outside the gene matches. This CDR3 has 15 residues. CDR3 in DNA: TGCGCCAGCACCCCGGGGAGCGGGGGGGGATGGGAGCAGTACTTC. Translating it yields CASTPGSGGGWEQYF.